The 5 T cell receptor beta chains reported below all come from one sample, sequenced in a study of cytomegalovirus exposure and HLA in healthy donors. Sequenced by immunoSEQ multiplex PCR; TCRdb stores in-frame clones only, minus some. This table has 80,000 to 100,000 clones, approximately 88% appearing once. Sequences were obtained from PBMCs. These receptors were obtained from a woman aged 30 to 39 in good health and CMV-seronegative.

The chain links TRBV25-1 to TRBJ2-1, with D perhaps TRBD1 (6 bases). This CDR3 contains 17 residues. The germline CDR1 and CDR2 sequences are MGHDK and SYGVNS. Trimming shortened V by 2 bases and J by 0 bases, and 14 bases separated the two germline ends. CDR3: CASSEVRRTASYNEQFF. CDR3 coding DNA: TGTGCCAGCAGTGAAGTAAGGAGGACAGCCTCCTACAATGAGCAGTTCTTC.

There are a few counts of this clone. The chain couples TRBV5-6 to TRBJ2-1; D gene ambiguous. CDR1 is SGHDT, CDR2 YYEEEE, per germline. CDR3 length: 15 amino acids. Deletions cut 4 bases from V and 7 bases from J, with 18 bases between. The chain's CDR3 is CASSQMSSRLNEQFF. CDR3 coding DNA: TGTGCCAGCAGCCAAATGTCCTCACGACTTAATGAGCAGTTCTTC.

The chain has TRBV15 and TRBJ2-5, with D perhaps matching TRBD2 (5 bases). CDR3 length: 15 residues. Germline-derived CDR1 and CDR2 are LNHNV and YYDKDF (reference sequence). V lost 1 base and J 6 bases, leaving 15 bases between the germline ends. In DNA form, the CDR3 reads TGTGCCACCAGCAGAGTCATCGGGAATCGAAAGACCCAGTACTTC. Residues: CATSRVIGNRKTQYF.

The chain combines TRBV19 with TRBJ1-3, with 7 bases lining up with TRBD1. The CDR3 loop spans 16 amino acids. Germline V gene sequence: CDR1 LNHDA, CDR2 SQIVND (reference sequence). With V trimmed by 5 bases and J by 1 base, 8 bases remained unmatched. CDR3 DNA sequence: TGTGCCAGTAGTTTTACAGGGGTCGGGTCTGGAAACACCATATATTTT. Its protein is CASSFTGVGSGNTIYF.

The chain couples TRBV5-6 to TRBJ2-3; D uncertain. This CDR3 region has 15 residues. Trimming stripped 6 bases from V and 2 bases from J, with 16 bases between. Germline CDR1 and CDR2: SGHDT and YYEEEE. The DNA for the CDR3 is TGTGCCAGCACCTTAAATTTCGTCTCCACAGATACGCAGTATTTT. This codes for CASTLNFVSTDTQYF.